One sample yielded the 5 T cell receptor beta chains listed below, sequenced in a study of cytomegalovirus exposure and HLA in healthy donors. Use of 60 Vbeta and 13 Jbeta primers characterized the PCR. Assay used: immunoSEQ multiplex PCR; TCRdb lists only in-frame clones, some missing. The table includes over 80,000 clones, 78% detected once. Sequencing was done on a sample of PBMCs. These receptor sequences come from a woman in her 40s in good health and CMV-seronegative.

V usage is TRBV29-1 and J usage is TRBJ1-2; TRBD1 matches 8 bases. The CDR3 runs to 12 residues. Germline V CDR1 and CDR2: SQVTM, ANQGSEA. With V trimmed by 7 bases and J by 1 base, 2 bases remained unmatched. CDR3 bases: TGCAGCGCCGGACAGGGTAACTATGGCTACACCTTC. Its translation: CSAGQGNYGYTF.

V is TRBV9 and J is TRBJ1-3; 7 bases are a match to TRBD1. The V gene's germline CDR1 is SGDLS and CDR2 YYNGEE. The trim removed 4 bases at V and 0 bases at J, leaving 10 bases unmatched. The CDR3 is made up of 17 amino acids. CDR3 DNA sequence: TGTGCCAGCAGCCCAAGAAACAGGGGTATCTCTGGAAACACCATATATTTT. This encodes CASSPRNRGISGNTIYF. Together with reference TRBV9 and TRBJ1-3, the CDR3 gives the full variable domain: DSGVTQTPKHLITATGQRVTLRCSPRSGDLSVYWYQQSLDQGLQFLIQYYNGEERAKGNILERFSAQQFPDLHSELNLSSLELGDSALYFCASSPRNRGISGNTIYFGEGSWLTVV.

The chain recombines TRBV4-3 with TRBJ2-1; D is ambiguous. CDR3 size: 17 residues. The ends were cut back, 0 bases at V and 5 bases at J, with 17 bases in the middle. Looked up from germline, CDR1 is LGHNA and CDR2 is YSLEER. As DNA, the CDR3 is TGCGCCAGCAGCCAAGATATGGCTAGTGGATCAAACAATGAGCAGTTCTTC. This encodes CASSQDMASGSNNEQFF.

The genes are TRBV19 and TRBJ2-7, with 11 nucleotides matching TRBD2. V lost 2 bases and J lost 5; bases outside the gene matches: 8. Germline CDR1 reads LNHDA; CDR2 reads SQIVND (reference sequence). There are 16 residues in the CDR3. The CDR3 is CASSIRLAGIIHEQYF. The CDR3 nucleotides are TGTGCCAGTAGTATAAGACTAGCGGGAATTATTCACGAGCAGTACTTC.

The chain combines TRBV29-1 with TRBJ2-2; 10 bases agree with TRBD2. CDR3 length equals 16 residues. CDR1 and CDR2 from the germline V gene are SQVTM and ANQGSEA. The J segment lost 2 bases and the V segment lost 4 bases, leaving 7 bases of the junction unmatched. The CDR3: CSVADSGGANTGELFF. CDR3 nucleotides: TGCAGCGTTGCGGACAGCGGGGGGGCAAACACCGGGGAGCTGTTTTTT.